A selection of T cell receptor beta chains follows, all from one sample in a study of T-cell memory formation after mild COVID-19. TCRdb redid the calling of the 5' RACE reads with MiXCR, one entry per CDR3 protein. The profile shows 200,000 to 250,000 distinct CDR3 sequences, over 9.5% of them singletons. The material sequenced was PBMCs or a T cell subset sorted from them (not recorded which). These receptors were collected from a man younger than 35 who had mild COVID-19 (a few samples of this study predate the infection). Cell type and time point are not known. Each CDR3 is given with its conserved first and last residue. Each record gives: clone size, J gene, V gene, D gene, CDR3 protein, CDR3 DNA. D genes are given only for firm matches. Not all rows give a size; the values are once, few, many and, for expanded clones, a class.

clone_size: .; j_call: TRBJ2-1; v_call: TRBV29-1; d_call: TRBD1; cdr3_aa: CSSSGQGGGNEQFF; cdr3_nt: TGCAGCTCCTCAGGACAGGGCGGTGGCAATGAGCAGTTCTTC
clone_size: few; j_call: TRBJ2-4; v_call: TRBV4-1; d_call: TRBD1; cdr3_aa: CASSPDRDRGDIQYF; cdr3_nt: TGCGCCAGCAGCCCAGATCGGGACAGGGGGGACATTCAGTACTTC
clone_size: many; j_call: TRBJ1-1; v_call: TRBV4-1; d_call: .; cdr3_aa: CASSQELGGRGAEAFF; cdr3_nt: TGCGCCAGCAGCCAAGAGTTGGGAGGCCGGGGGGCTGAAGCTTTCTTT
clone_size: .; j_call: TRBJ1-6; v_call: TRBV2; d_call: .; cdr3_aa: CATTGTSYNSPLHF; cdr3_nt: TGTGCCACGACCGGGACATCGTATAATTCACCCCTCCACTTT
clone_size: .; j_call: TRBJ2-7; v_call: TRBV5-1; d_call: .; cdr3_aa: CASSLLGTSTSGEQYF; cdr3_nt: TGCGCCAGCAGCTTGTTGGGGACATCCACTTCGGGGGAGCAGTACTTC
clone_size: .; j_call: TRBJ1-4; v_call: TRBV4-1; d_call: .; cdr3_aa: CASSQERTRTNEKLFF; cdr3_nt: TGCGCCAGCAGCCAAGAACGGACCCGAACTAATGAAAAACTGTTTTTT
clone_size: .; j_call: TRBJ2-5; v_call: TRBV7-9; d_call: .; cdr3_aa: CASRPLGYSQETQYF; cdr3_nt: TGTGCCAGCAGACCTTTGGGGTACAGTCAAGAGACCCAGTACTTC
clone_size: many; j_call: TRBJ2-7; v_call: TRBV12-5; d_call: TRBD2; cdr3_aa: CASQGATSGRSSYEQYF; cdr3_nt: TGTGCTAGTCAAGGGGCGACTAGCGGGCGTTCTTCCTACGAGCAGTACTTC
clone_size: .; j_call: TRBJ2-1; v_call: TRBV20-1; d_call: TRBD2; cdr3_aa: CSAPPAGGRLNEQFF; cdr3_nt: TGCAGTGCTCCCCCAGCGGGGGGGCGTCTTAATGAGCAGTTCTTC
clone_size: .; j_call: TRBJ1-4; v_call: TRBV20-1; d_call: .; cdr3_aa: CSARATNEKLFF; cdr3_nt: TGCAGTGCCCGGGCGACCAATGAAAAACTGTTTTTT
clone_size: few; j_call: TRBJ1-6; v_call: TRBV12-3/TRBV12-4; d_call: .; cdr3_aa: CASRQSNHSPLHF; cdr3_nt: TGTGCCAGCAGGCAAAGCAATCATTCACCCCTCCACTTT
clone_size: .; j_call: TRBJ2-5; v_call: TRBV5-1; d_call: .; cdr3_aa: CASSLESYEGTQYF; cdr3_nt: TGCGCCAGCAGCTTGGAGTCCTACGAAGGGACCCAGTACTTC
clone_size: .; j_call: TRBJ2-2; v_call: TRBV11-3; d_call: .; cdr3_aa: CASSLMGATGELFF; cdr3_nt: TGTGCCAGCAGCTTAATGGGGGCCACCGGGGAGCTGTTTTTT
clone_size: .; j_call: TRBJ1-5; v_call: TRBV7-3; d_call: TRBD1; cdr3_aa: CASSLGQGAQEPQHF; cdr3_nt: TGTGCCAGCAGCTTGGGACAGGGGGCTCAGGAGCCCCAGCATTTT
clone_size: few; j_call: TRBJ2-6; v_call: TRBV28; d_call: TRBD2; cdr3_aa: CASSSLRGAANVLTF; cdr3_nt: TGTGCCAGCAGCTCCCTGCGGGGGGCGGCCAACGTCCTGACTTTC
clone_size: many; j_call: TRBJ2-7; v_call: TRBV3-1; d_call: .; cdr3_aa: CASSLHAGTRAYEQYF; cdr3_nt: TGTGCCAGCAGCCTCCACGCCGGGACTCGAGCCTACGAGCAGTACTTC
clone_size: .; j_call: TRBJ2-7; v_call: TRBV7-2; d_call: .; cdr3_aa: CASSHPPHPRSYEQYF; cdr3_nt: TGTGCCAGCAGCCACCCCCCCCATCCGAGGTCCTACGAGCAGTACTTC
clone_size: .; j_call: TRBJ1-5; v_call: TRBV5-5; d_call: TRBD1; cdr3_aa: CASSRWDRGGQPQHF; cdr3_nt: TGTGCCAGCAGCAGGTGGGACAGGGGAGGTCAGCCCCAGCATTTT
clone_size: many; j_call: TRBJ2-7; v_call: TRBV4-3; d_call: TRBD1; cdr3_aa: CASSQDWRSGGSYEQYF; cdr3_nt: TGCGCCAGCAGCCAAGATTGGCGGTCAGGGGGCAGCTACGAGCAGTACTTC
clone_size: .; j_call: TRBJ2-2; v_call: TRBV7-2; d_call: .; cdr3_aa: CASRGARSLFF; cdr3_nt: TGTGCCAGCAGGGGGGCCAGATCTCTGTTTTTT
clone_size: medium-sized; j_call: TRBJ2-3; v_call: TRBV7-2; d_call: .; cdr3_aa: CASSLVLGATDTQYF; cdr3_nt: TGTGCCAGCAGCTTAGTGTTGGGAGCCACAGATACGCAGTATTTT
clone_size: many; j_call: TRBJ2-7; v_call: TRBV7-2; d_call: .; cdr3_aa: CASSFGYISYEQYF; cdr3_nt: TGTGCCAGCAGCTTCGGATATATCTCCTACGAGCAGTACTTC
clone_size: many; j_call: TRBJ2-4; v_call: TRBV25-1; d_call: .; cdr3_aa: CASSASVGPDIQYF; cdr3_nt: TGTGCCAGCAGTGCCTCTGTGGGGCCGGACATTCAGTACTTC
clone_size: many; j_call: TRBJ1-6; v_call: TRBV6-5; d_call: .; cdr3_aa: CASSYGGTKNSPLHF; cdr3_nt: TGTGCCAGCAGTTACGGGGGAACCAAAAATTCACCCCTCCACTTT
clone_size: .; j_call: TRBJ2-1; v_call: TRBV7-7; d_call: .; cdr3_aa: CASSLGGLRNEQFF; cdr3_nt: TGTGCTAGCAGCTTAGGTGGGCTTCGAAATGAGCAGTTCTTC
clone_size: .; j_call: TRBJ1-2; v_call: TRBV20-1; d_call: .; cdr3_aa: CSATREFPNYGYTF; cdr3_nt: TGCAGTGCTACCAGGGAATTTCCTAACTATGGCTACACCTTC
clone_size: few; j_call: TRBJ2-2; v_call: TRBV7-2; d_call: .; cdr3_aa: CASNPGGYDTGELFF; cdr3_nt: TGTGCCAGCAACCCCGGGGGTTACGACACCGGGGAGCTGTTTTTT
clone_size: few; j_call: TRBJ1-1; v_call: TRBV5-5; d_call: .; cdr3_aa: CASQGSLNTEAFF; cdr3_nt: TGTGCCAGCCAGGGCAGTTTGAACACTGAAGCTTTCTTT
clone_size: .; j_call: TRBJ2-1; v_call: TRBV20-1; d_call: TRBD2; cdr3_aa: CSARDRRLAGDYNEQFF; cdr3_nt: TGCAGTGCTAGAGATCGGCGACTAGCGGGAGATTACAATGAGCAGTTCTTC
clone_size: .; j_call: TRBJ1-3; v_call: TRBV12-3/TRBV12-4; d_call: .; cdr3_aa: CASSNRAGNTIYF; cdr3_nt: TGTGCCAGCAGTAACAGGGCTGGAAACACCATATATTTT
clone_size: many; j_call: TRBJ2-7; v_call: TRBV12-3/TRBV12-4; d_call: .; cdr3_aa: CASSSHQTATYEQYF; cdr3_nt: TGTGCCAGCAGTTCCCACCAGACAGCGACCTACGAGCAGTACTTC
clone_size: .; j_call: TRBJ2-3; v_call: TRBV5-1; d_call: .; cdr3_aa: CASSFSGLDTDTQYF; cdr3_nt: TGCGCCAGCAGCTTTTCGGGACTCGACACAGATACGCAGTATTTT
clone_size: .; j_call: TRBJ2-5; v_call: TRBV30; d_call: TRBD1; cdr3_aa: CAWSGGQQETQYF; cdr3_nt: TGTGCCTGGAGTGGGGGACAGCAAGAGACCCAGTACTTC
clone_size: many; j_call: TRBJ1-1; v_call: TRBV5-1; d_call: .; cdr3_aa: CASSSRGLRAEAFF; cdr3_nt: TGCGCCAGCAGCTCGAGGGGCCTAAGGGCTGAAGCTTTCTTT
clone_size: many; j_call: TRBJ1-5; v_call: TRBV20-1; d_call: .; cdr3_aa: CSAPGPSQPQHF; cdr3_nt: TGCAGTGCCCCGGGACCGAGTCAGCCCCAGCATTTT
clone_size: few; j_call: TRBJ1-1; v_call: TRBV5-6; d_call: .; cdr3_aa: CASRADRYTEAFF; cdr3_nt: TGTGCCAGCAGAGCGGACCGGTACACTGAAGCTTTCTTT
clone_size: few; j_call: TRBJ1-1; v_call: TRBV24-1; d_call: .; cdr3_aa: CATSDVYERAFF; cdr3_nt: TGTGCCACCAGTGATGTATACGAGAGAGCTTTCTTT
clone_size: few; j_call: TRBJ2-1; v_call: TRBV5-1; d_call: .; cdr3_aa: CASSLSTNNEQFF; cdr3_nt: TGCGCCAGCAGCTTGTCCACTAACAATGAGCAGTTCTTC
clone_size: .; j_call: TRBJ2-5; v_call: TRBV5-1; d_call: TRBD2; cdr3_aa: CATRLAGFQETQYF; cdr3_nt: TGCGCCACCCGACTAGCGGGTTTCCAAGAGACCCAGTACTTC
clone_size: few; j_call: TRBJ1-2; v_call: TRBV5-1; d_call: .; cdr3_aa: CASSLPLGGGYTF; cdr3_nt: TGCGCCAGCAGCTTGCCCCTTGGGGGTGGCTACACCTTC
clone_size: .; j_call: TRBJ2-5; v_call: TRBV29-1; d_call: .; cdr3_aa: CSADARSGETQYF; cdr3_nt: TGCAGCGCTGACGCCCGATCTGGGGAGACCCAGTACTTC
clone_size: few; j_call: TRBJ2-2; v_call: TRBV3-1; d_call: .; cdr3_aa: CASSQDSNTGELFF; cdr3_nt: TGTGCCAGCAGCCAGGACAGTAACACCGGGGAGCTGTTTTTT
clone_size: few; j_call: TRBJ2-2; v_call: TRBV10-2; d_call: .; cdr3_aa: CASRVDTGELFF; cdr3_nt: TGCGCCAGCCGGGTAGACACCGGGGAGCTGTTTTTT
clone_size: .; j_call: TRBJ1-3; v_call: TRBV4-1; d_call: .; cdr3_aa: CASSKRTVSGNTIYF; cdr3_nt: TGCGCCAGCAGCAAAAGGACAGTCTCTGGAAACACCATATATTTT
clone_size: few; j_call: TRBJ1-6; v_call: TRBV12-3/TRBV12-4; d_call: .; cdr3_aa: CASSLQGHSPLHF; cdr3_nt: TGTGCCAGCAGTTTACAGGGTCATTCACCCCTCCACTTT
clone_size: few; j_call: TRBJ2-2; v_call: TRBV5-1; d_call: .; cdr3_aa: CASSPNSANTGELFF; cdr3_nt: TGCGCCAGCAGCCCGAACTCGGCTAACACCGGGGAGCTGTTTTTT
clone_size: .; j_call: TRBJ1-5; v_call: TRBV20-1; d_call: .; cdr3_aa: CSAIKPGQRHQPQHF; cdr3_nt: TGCAGTGCTATAAAGCCCGGACAGCGGCATCAGCCCCAGCATTTT
clone_size: few; j_call: TRBJ1-5; v_call: TRBV18; d_call: .; cdr3_aa: CASSPEGSQPQHF; cdr3_nt: TGTGCCAGCTCACCAGAAGGGAGTCAGCCCCAGCATTTT
clone_size: .; j_call: TRBJ1-1; v_call: TRBV24-1; d_call: .; cdr3_aa: CATSDKWGSAFF; cdr3_nt: TGTGCCACCAGTGATAAATGGGGGTCAGCTTTCTTT
clone_size: few; j_call: TRBJ2-7; v_call: TRBV5-1; d_call: TRBD1; cdr3_aa: CASSRRLSGTGGGEQYF; cdr3_nt: TGCGCCAGCAGCCGCCGGTTATCTGGGACAGGGGGCGGCGAGCAGTACTTC
clone_size: .; j_call: TRBJ1-1; v_call: TRBV6-2/TRBV6-3; d_call: .; cdr3_aa: CASSYSSEAFF; cdr3_nt: TGTGCCAGCAGTTACTCCTCTGAAGCTTTCTTT
clone_size: .; j_call: TRBJ2-1; v_call: TRBV28; d_call: TRBD1; cdr3_aa: CASSSSSRGTAYNEQFF; cdr3_nt: TGTGCCAGCAGTTCAAGTAGCAGGGGGACCGCCTACAATGAGCAGTTCTTC
clone_size: many; j_call: TRBJ1-2; v_call: TRBV28; d_call: .; cdr3_aa: CASSPWAYGYTF; cdr3_nt: TGTGCCAGCAGTCCCTGGGCCTATGGCTACACCTTC
clone_size: few; j_call: TRBJ1-2; v_call: TRBV5-6; d_call: .; cdr3_aa: CASSLVGALSGGYTF; cdr3_nt: TGTGCCAGCAGCTTGGTGGGGGCGCTTTCCGGTGGCTACACCTTC
clone_size: .; j_call: TRBJ1-2; v_call: TRBV5-6; d_call: .; cdr3_aa: CASSFGLPTAYTF; cdr3_nt: TGTGCCAGCAGCTTTGGCCTCCCGACGGCCTACACCTTC
clone_size: .; j_call: TRBJ1-6; v_call: TRBV5-1; d_call: .; cdr3_aa: CASREQGTYNSPLHF; cdr3_nt: TGCGCCAGCAGGGAACAGGGCACCTATAATTCACCCCTCCACTTT
clone_size: many; j_call: TRBJ2-1; v_call: TRBV5-6; d_call: .; cdr3_aa: CASSPSFLYNEQFF; cdr3_nt: TGTGCCAGCAGCCCCTCCTTCCTCTACAATGAGCAGTTCTTC
clone_size: many; j_call: TRBJ2-3; v_call: TRBV15; d_call: .; cdr3_aa: CATSRDTDTQYF; cdr3_nt: TGTGCCACCAGCAGAGACACAGATACGCAGTATTTT
clone_size: .; j_call: TRBJ1-4; v_call: TRBV6-1; d_call: .; cdr3_aa: CAGRIGGGDEKLFF; cdr3_nt: TGTGCCGGGAGGATAGGGGGAGGAGATGAAAAACTGTTTTTT
clone_size: many; j_call: TRBJ1-5; v_call: TRBV12-3/TRBV12-4; d_call: .; cdr3_aa: CASGRTGNQPQHF; cdr3_nt: TGTGCCAGCGGCCGGACGGGCAATCAGCCCCAGCATTTT